This T cell receptor beta chain was sequenced in a study of T-cell reconstitution after alpha-beta-depleted transplantation in children. The study, taken as a whole, reports: Most T-cell counts and diversity one year after the transplant came from T cells that were newly produced. Diversity of TCRbeta at day 60 was high in some patients, arising from surviving recipient T cells and thymic progenitors. Reports say that about two months after transplant, the alpha-beta T cells came out of several hundred graft clones that had expanded.

This CDR3 spans 14 amino acids. V dropped 5 bases and J dropped 2; count of bases not matched to a gene: 5. Per the germline V gene, CDR1 is MNHNS and CDR2 is SASEGT. In this sample, this clonotype turned up many times. Its specificity is not known. Unique molecular identifiers tagged the TCRbeta library. TCRdb redid the calling of the PCR reads with MiXCR, one entry per CDR3 protein. The sample consists of hundreds of thousands of distinct CDR3 sequences, approximately 11% of them appearing once. This specimen was PBMCs, taken before TCRalphabeta/CD19-depleted stem cell transplant. The receptor comes from a child less than two years old with acute myeloid leukemia, due to receive a stem cell transplant. This sequence joins TRBV6-1 and TRBJ2-7; 8 nucleotides line up with TRBD2. In DNA, the CDR3 is TGTGCCAGCAGTCCCCGGGAGGGCCCCTACGAGCAGTACTTC. It is translated as CASSPREGPYEQYF.